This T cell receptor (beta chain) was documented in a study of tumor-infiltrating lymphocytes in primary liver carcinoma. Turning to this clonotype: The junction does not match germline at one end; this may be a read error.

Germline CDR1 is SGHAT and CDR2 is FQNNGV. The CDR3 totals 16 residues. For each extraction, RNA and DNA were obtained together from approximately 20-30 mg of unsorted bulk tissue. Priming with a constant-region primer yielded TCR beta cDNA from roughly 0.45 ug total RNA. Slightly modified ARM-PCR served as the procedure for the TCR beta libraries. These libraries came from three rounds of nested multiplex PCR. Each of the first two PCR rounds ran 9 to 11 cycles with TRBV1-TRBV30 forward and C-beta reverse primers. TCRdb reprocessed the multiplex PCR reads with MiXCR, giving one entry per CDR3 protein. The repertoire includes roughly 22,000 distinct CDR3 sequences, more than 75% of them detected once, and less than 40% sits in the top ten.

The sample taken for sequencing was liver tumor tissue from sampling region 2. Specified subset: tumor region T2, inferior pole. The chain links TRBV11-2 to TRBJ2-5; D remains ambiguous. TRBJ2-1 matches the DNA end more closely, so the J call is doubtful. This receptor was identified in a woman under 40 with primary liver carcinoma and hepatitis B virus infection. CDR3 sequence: CVSRSRDSAHQETQFF. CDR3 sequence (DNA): TGTGTCAGCAGATCCCGAGACTCGGCCCACCAGGAGACCCAGTTCTTC.